The clone carrying this T cell receptor (beta chain) was recorded once. Its matching antigen is unknown. The CDR3 is 16 residues long. The V gene's germline CDR1 is LNHDA and CDR2 SQIVND (reference sequence). The V end was cut by 2 bases, the J end by 0 bases, with 14 bases between. The data derive from a study of cytomegalovirus exposure and HLA in healthy donors. Study information: Across 300 to 400 genotyped donors, roughly 80% landed in the Caucasian-associated ancestry cluster. Study-wide points: A list of about 160 TCR beta chains associated with cytomegalovirus was given. A link between a missense DCLRE1C variant and TCR beta V- and J-gene trimming emerged from a later analysis. Later on, analysis showed that most CMV-associated TCR beta chains appeared to be HLA-restricted.

PCR employed 60 Vbeta and 13 Jbeta primers. Profiled with immunoSEQ multiplex PCR; TCRdb holds only in-frame clones, not every one. The sample includes under 200,000 clones, 82% of them seen just once. The receptor was derived from a woman in her late teens or twenties in good health and CMV-seronegative. Sequences were obtained from PBMCs. J is TRBJ2-7 and V is TRBV19; D perhaps matches TRBD1 (7 bases). The CDR3 region has the DNA TGTGCCAGTAGTATAAGTCAGGGGGACTCCTCCTACGAGCAGTACTTC. The encoded protein is CASSISQGDSSYEQYF.